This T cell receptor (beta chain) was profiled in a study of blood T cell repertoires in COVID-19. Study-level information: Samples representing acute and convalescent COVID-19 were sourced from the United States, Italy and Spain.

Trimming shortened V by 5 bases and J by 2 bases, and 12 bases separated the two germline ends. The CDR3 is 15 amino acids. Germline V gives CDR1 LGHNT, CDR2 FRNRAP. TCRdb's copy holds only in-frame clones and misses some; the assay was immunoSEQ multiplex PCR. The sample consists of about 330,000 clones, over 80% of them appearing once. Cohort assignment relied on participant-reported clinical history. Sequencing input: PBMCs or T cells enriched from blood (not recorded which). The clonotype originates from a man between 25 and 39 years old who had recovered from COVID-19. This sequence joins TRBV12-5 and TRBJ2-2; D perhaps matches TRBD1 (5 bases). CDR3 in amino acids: CASGPAGKNTGELFF. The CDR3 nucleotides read TGTGCTAGTGGTCCGGCAGGGAAAAACACCGGGGAGCTGTTTTTT.